Sequencing of this T cell receptor beta chain was carried out in a study of T cells in Graves' hyperthyroidism and ophthalmopathy (dated by TCRdb to about 2019). In terms of the full investigation: Peripheral blood samples were taken at the time of initial diagnosis, prior to any treatment. TCR V-J signatures able to tell the groups apart were searched for in a discovery cohort of 90 to 100 patients, of whom approximately 40 had Graves' ophthalmopathy and around 57 had stable Graves' hyperthyroidism. An independent validation cohort of around 19 hyperthyroidism patients and about 16 patients who later progressed to ophthalmopathy tested prospective prediction of ophthalmopathy. The roughly 99 discovery patients were divided at random into training and test sets in a 7:3 ratio. The study also compared thyroid tissue and blood T-cell repertoires from several Graves' hyperthyroidism patients. Once sampling was done, hyperthyroidism patients were given methimazole at a starting dose of 30 mg daily, whereas ophthalmopathy patients were given high-dose intravenous methylprednisolone. The paper reports TCR Vbeta CDR3 sequencing of some 140 peripheral blood samples: some 41 ophthalmopathy, over 70 hyperthyroidism and approximately 17 progressor patients.

From the cysteine through the phenylalanine, the CDR3 covers 18 amino acids. The sequence is cut down to CDR3 DNA, 54 bases in frame from base 1. The germline V gene supplies CDR1 MNHEY and CDR2 SVGAGI. Deletion took 0 bases off V and 0 bases off J, with a span of 12 bases between the germline ends. There are many counts of this clonotype. The clone's antigen remains unknown. Per-nucleotide qualities are absent, and no much larger clonotype sits a single base away. Stable Graves' hyperthyroidism was defined as no progression to ophthalmopathy during 18 months of follow-up. Hyperthyroidism patients were aged 18 to 65 years and newly diagnosed, with disease duration of less than 2 months. Any patient with an uncontrolled infection, another autoimmune disease, pregnancy or lactation was excluded. Diagnoses were based on clinical symptoms, serum thyroxine and TRAb, thyroid ultrasound and orbital computed tomography. Ficoll-Paque density gradient centrifugation was used to isolate PBMCs from 8 to 10 ml of fresh peripheral blood. Total RNA was extracted using Trizol reagent, and RNA quality was assessed on an Agilent 2100 Bioanalyzer.

General conclusions and limits of the study: No statistical method was used to fix the sample size in advance, and group allocation was not hidden from the investigators. In validation, the model predicted progression to ophthalmopathy a median of 6.5 months before onset, with about 70% sensitivity and roughly 73% specificity. Most expanded thyroid clonotypes (frequency above 0.001) were also detected in blood, a finding suggesting that blood repertoires may reflect thyroid immune responses. A model built on a 13 V-J signature distinguished ophthalmopathy from stable hyperthyroidism, reaching approximately 89% sensitivity and about 81% specificity in cross-validation and 80%/75% in testing.

Amplification of TCR beta CDR3 regions was carried out from RNA transcripts. The first round of RT-PCR for the TCR CDR3 was performed with the HTBI primer set and the Qiagen OneStep RT-PCR kit. Libraries were constructed in a second round of multiplex PCR, after which size selection and purification were performed. Paired-end sequencing of the libraries was performed with 100 bp reads on an Illumina HiSeq2000. The authors' analysis ran thus. Raw data were processed with SOAPnuke, discarding reads with adapters, uncalled bases, mean Phred below 15, or no exact constant-primer or identifier match. COPE v1.2.5 was used to merge high-quality paired reads, and clonotypes were defined as unique nucleotide sequences. MiTCR v1.1 was used to align the clonotypes against IMGT TRBV, TRBD and TRBJ reference segments. Only V-J combinations with frequency above 0.0001, covering roughly 99% of repertoires, were analysed. The TCS score was defined as F50 (clonal expansion) divided by E x V (chaos), with BLOSUM62-based TCRdist calculated between CDR3 peptides within each V-J. Welch's t-statistics and random forest reduced 500 to 550 V-J features to 13, which were used in a naive Bayes classifier (R e1071). Using fastp trimming at Q25 and MiXCR clonotype assembly, TCRdb reanalyzed the public sequencing data and kept in-frame beta chains. Each entry is one CDR3 protein sequence, shown with its most common DNA and genes. The V and J calls come from TCRdb's annotation, not from the publication. The sample data list 650,000 to 700,000 distinct CDR3 sequences, and around a sixth of these were observed just once. The ten largest clones represent 15% of the sample.

The chain uses TRBV6-5 and TRBJ1-6; 5 matching bases give a weak D call of TRBD1. The sequenced sample consisted of blood. The origin of this receptor is a man aged 50 or older with Graves' hyperthyroidism. The CDR3 region: CASSYSRDLSSYNSPLHF. The DNA sequence reads TGTGCCAGCAGTTACTCCCGGGACTTGAGCTCCTATAATTCACCCCTCCACTTT.